Only one count was recorded for the clone carrying this T cell receptor (beta chain). Antigen: not known. These data are taken from a study of cytotoxic CD8 clonotypes in ibrutinib-treated CLL. Study-wide results and limits: Progressing patients had sampling times that differed from those of sustained-remission patients. Baseline levels were approached again at progression, after clonality had risen at ibrutinib response.

CDR3 size: 14 residues. The V segment lost 4 bases and the J segment 8 bases; nucleotides outside the gene matches: 5. CDR1 is SEHNR, CDR2 FQNEAQ, per germline (reference sequence). TCRdb's table, derived via immunoSEQ multiplex PCR, lists solely in-frame clones and lacks some. The table shows 160,000 or so clones, with 81% occurring only once. The rearrangement joins TRBV7-9 to TRBJ1-2, with TRBD1 matching 12 bases. This specimen consisted of PBMCs, obtained after 12 months of ibrutinib treatment. This TCR came from a human donor with chronic lymphocytic leukemia. This CDR3 reads CASSSTGTGGGYTF. Here the CDR3 DNA reads TGTGCCAGCAGCTCTACCGGGACAGGGGGCGGCTACACCTTC.